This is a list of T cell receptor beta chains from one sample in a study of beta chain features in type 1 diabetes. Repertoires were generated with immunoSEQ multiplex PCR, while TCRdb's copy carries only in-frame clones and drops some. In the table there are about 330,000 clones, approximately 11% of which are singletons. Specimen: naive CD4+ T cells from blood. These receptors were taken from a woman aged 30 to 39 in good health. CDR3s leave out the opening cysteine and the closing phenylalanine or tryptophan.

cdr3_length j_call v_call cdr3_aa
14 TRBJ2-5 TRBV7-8 ASSLALWAGQETQY
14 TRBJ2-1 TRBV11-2 ASSLVSGRRRGEQF
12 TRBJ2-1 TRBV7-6 ASSLAQGNNEQF
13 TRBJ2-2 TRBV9 ASSFNHAGAGELF
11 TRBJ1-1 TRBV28 ASSLTRQGAAF
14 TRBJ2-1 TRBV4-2 ASSQVKASRIFEQF
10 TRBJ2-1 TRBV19 GTSGTYNEQF
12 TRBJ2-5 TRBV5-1 ASSFSLDQETQY
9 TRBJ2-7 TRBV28 ASSRYYEQY
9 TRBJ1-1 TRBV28 ASSLSTGAF
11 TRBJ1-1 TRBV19 ASSPRKNTEAF
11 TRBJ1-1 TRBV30 AWRGQMNTEAF
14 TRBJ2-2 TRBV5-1 ASSLITSVGTGELF
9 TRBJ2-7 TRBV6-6 ASTGGVEQY
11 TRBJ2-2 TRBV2 ASSGEGTGELF